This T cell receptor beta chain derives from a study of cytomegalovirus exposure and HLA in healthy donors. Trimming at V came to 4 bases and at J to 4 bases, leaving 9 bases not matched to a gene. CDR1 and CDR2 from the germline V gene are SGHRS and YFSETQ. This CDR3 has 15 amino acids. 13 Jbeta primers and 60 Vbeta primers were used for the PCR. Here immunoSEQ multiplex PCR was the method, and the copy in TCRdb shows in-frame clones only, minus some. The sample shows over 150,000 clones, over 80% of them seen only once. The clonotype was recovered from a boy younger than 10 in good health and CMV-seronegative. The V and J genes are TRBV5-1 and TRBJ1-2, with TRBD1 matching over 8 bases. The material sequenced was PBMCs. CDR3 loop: CASSTGTGKTYGYTF. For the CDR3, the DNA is TGCGCCAGCAGCACCGGGACAGGCAAAACCTATGGCTACACCTTC. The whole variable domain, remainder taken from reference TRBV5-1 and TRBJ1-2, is KAGVTQTPRYLIKTRGQQVTLSCSPISGHRSVSWYQQTPGQGLQFLFEYFSETQRNKGNFPGRFSGRQFSNSRSEMNVSTLELGDSALYLCASSTGTGKTYGYTFGSGTRLTVV.